Given below is one T cell receptor beta chain in context. Its specific antigen is unknown. Per-nucleotide qualities are absent, and no much larger clonotype sits a single base away. The sample belongs to a study of early T cells in non-severe SARS-CoV-2 infection (dated by TCRdb to 2020 to 2022). For the wider study: Because TCR sequencing was done on bulk RNA from unsorted whole blood, the alpha and beta chains could not be paired. Study-level results and caveats: VDJdb matching was skewed toward anti-spike CD8 responses, so virus-specific expansions were likely underestimated and private and CD4 specificities were missed.

Reading from cysteine to phenylalanine, the CDR3 counts 12 amino acids. Only the CDR3 DNA stays, 36 bases, in frame from base 1. V was cut back by 0 bases and J by 5 bases, leaving a gap of 4 bases between them. The germline V gene (reference sequence) yields SGHNT for CDR1 and YYREEE for CDR2. Set within a cohort of healthcare workers in London, UK, this nested case-control study involved weekly PCR testing of nasopharyngeal swabs along with blood sampling. Healthcare workers were recruited between 23 and 31 March 2020, during the week of the UK lockdown, and were followed weekly for up to about 15 weeks. Libraries were built with 5' RACE. The listed sequencing device is NextSeq 500. To correct for sequencing error and PCR bias, the TCR library protocol tagged individual cDNA molecules with unique molecular identifiers. Both TCR alpha and beta chains were sequenced, and tight co-correlation was observed between alpha and beta sequence abundances in each sample. The study's processing was this. Decombinator V4 was used to annotate TCR sequences for V gene, J gene and CDR3. TCRs were defined as expanded if a significant change between any two time points was detected under a Poisson model with p below 0.0001. TCR abundances were normalised to the total number of TCRs sequenced in each sample and reported as counts per million. MAIT TCRs were defined by TRAV1-2 paired with TRAJ12, TRAJ20 or TRAJ33, and iNKT TCRs by TRAV10 paired with TRAJ18. VDJdb, accessed on 1 November 2021, was searched for TCRs annotated for CMV, EBV and SARS-CoV-2, and TCRs annotated for more than one antigen were excluded. TCRdb's own reprocessing of the public reads used fastp at Q25 and MiXCR and kept productive beta chains. Under each unique CDR3 protein, matching rows form one entry showing the most common genes and DNA. The V and J calls were determined by TCRdb, not by the authors. A total of approximately 70,000 distinct CDR3 sequences appear in this sample, 9.5% to 15% of them only once. The ten largest clones take up 2.5% to 3.5% of the sample.

This receptor was identified in an adult who was a healthcare worker with PCR-confirmed SARS-CoV-2 infection or an uninfected control (not recorded which). Sequencing used whole blood, obtained at baseline. The rearrangement joined TRBV5-4 to TRBJ2-3; the D gene assignment is ambiguous. In nucleotides, the sequence is TGTGCCAGCAGCTTGGGACTAGATACGCAGTATTTT. Translated, it reads CASSLGLDTQYF.